Listed here are 5 T cell receptor beta chains from one sample, sequenced in a study of cytomegalovirus exposure and HLA in healthy donors. The PCR ran on 60 Vbeta and 13 Jbeta primers. Profiled with immunoSEQ multiplex PCR; TCRdb holds only in-frame clones, not every one. The sample lists 150,000 to 180,000 clones, around 83% seen once, with roughly 2.3% in the top ten. The sample consisted of PBMCs. Source of these receptors: a woman aged 18 to 35 in good health and CMV-seronegative.

The V call is TRBV5-4, the J call TRBJ1-6; TRBD1 agrees at 11 bases. The J segment lost 0 bases and the V segment lost 4 bases, leaving 6 bases of the junction unmatched. The CDR3 has 18 residues. Germline-derived CDR1 and CDR2 are SGHNT and YYREEE (reference sequence). CDR3 region: CASSPDRGQSSYNSPLHF. The CDR3 DNA is TGTGCCAGCAGCCCGGACAGGGGGCAGAGCTCCTATAATTCACCCCTCCACTTT.

In this sample, this clone turned up a few times. The chain recombines TRBV9 with TRBJ2-1; 10 bases are shared with TRBD2. From germline, CDR1 is SGDLS and CDR2 YYNGEE. This CDR3 is 15 amino acids long. Losses at the gene ends were 4 bases for V and 3 bases for J; bases not matched to a gene: 4. DNA of the CDR3: TGTGCCAGCAGCATCGGGACTAGCGTCTACAATGAGCAGTTCTTC. Amino acid sequence: CASSIGTSVYNEQFF.

This chain uses TRBV28 with TRBJ2-1; D might be TRBD1 (5 bases). The CDR3 sequence is 15 residues long. Trimming left V 3 bases short and J 4 bases short, with 13 bases between. In germline, CDR1 is MDHEN, CDR2 SYDVKM. The CDR3 region has the DNA TGTGCCAGCAGTTTGGGGCAGAGACTTTACAATGAGCAGTTCTTC. Translating it yields CASSLGQRLYNEQFF.

The J gene is TRBJ2-2, the V gene TRBV10-1; 11 bases line up with TRBD1. The CDR3 runs 16 residues. The J segment lost 3 bases and the V segment lost 11 bases, leaving 11 bases of the junction unmatched. CDR1 is WNHNN and CDR2 is SYGVQD in the germline V gene (reference sequence). CDR3 protein: CAFPVRGQGDTGELFF. DNA for the CDR3: TGCGCCTTCCCCGTCCGGGGACAGGGGGACACCGGGGAGCTGTTTTTT.

The chain couples TRBV7-2 to TRBJ2-5; TRBD2 matches at 15 bases. V lost 5 bases to trimming and J lost 4 bases; unmatched junction nucleotides: 8. CDR3 length equals 17 residues. The germline gives CDR1 SGHTA, CDR2 FQGNSA. CDR3 sequence reads: CASSLTRTSGGGETQYF. The CDR3 DNA reads TGTGCCAGCAGCCTCACAAGGACTAGCGGGGGGGGAGAGACCCAGTACTTC.